The 10 T cell receptor beta chains reported below all come from one sample, sequenced in a study of blood T cell repertoires in COVID-19 (dated by TCRdb to the early 2020s). The method behind the library was the immunoSEQ multiplex PCR assay. Drawn from immuneACCESS, this table holds only the in-frame rearrangements with V and J called that TCRdb kept. Clones are partly lost; checked studies trace under half to an unresolved V gene and leave the rest unexplained. The sample includes hundreds of thousands of clones, with around nine tenths observed a single time. The ten largest clonotypes hold less than 3.5% of the sample. The sequencing sample was made of peripheral blood. The receptors stem from a woman between 18 and 29 years old who had recovered from COVID-19.

V and J are TRBV12-3 or TRBV12-4 and TRBJ1-2; D is uncertain. The CDR3 totals 11 residues. The ends were cut back, 4 bases at V and 8 bases at J, with 8 bases in the middle. CDR3 bases: TGTGCCAGCAGTTACAGCTGGGGCTACACCTTC. Translation gives CASSYSWGYTF.

The rearrangement links TRBV27 to TRBJ2-1; D gene uncertain. This CDR3 has 14 residues. V lost 5 bases and J 12 bases, leaving 20 bases between the germline ends. Germline V CDR1 and CDR2: MNHEY, SMNVEV (reference sequence). The CDR3 region has the DNA TGTGCCAGCAGTCCAATCGGTACGCCTCCGCGGCAGTTCTTC. This gives the protein CASSPIGTPPRQFF.

The chain uses TRBV24-1 and TRBJ2-2, with TRBD1 matching 8 bases. The length of the CDR3 is 16 residues. The junction had 6 bases not matched to a gene; V was cut back by 3 bases and J by 4 bases. In germline, CDR1 is KGHDR, CDR2 SFDVKD. The CDR3 region is CATSDPRGRSTGELFF. The DNA for the CDR3 is TGTGCCACCAGTGATCCCAGGGGGCGTAGCACCGGGGAGCTGTTTTTT.

V and J are TRBV7-9 and TRBJ1-2, with D perhaps matching TRBD1 (5 bases). The CDR3 has 14 residues. Germline-derived CDR1 and CDR2 are SEHNR and FQNEAQ (reference sequence). The V end lost 2 bases, the J end lost 4 bases, and 11 bases lay between the germline ends. CDR3 amino acids: CASSLRADSYGYTF. As DNA, the CDR3 is TGTGCCAGCAGCTTACGGGCCGACAGCTATGGCTACACCTTC.

The V gene is TRBV5-6, the J gene TRBJ2-3; D may be TRBD1 (8 bases). Trimming pared 4 bases from V and 5 bases from J, leaving 17 bases between. Per the germline V gene, CDR1 is SGHDT and CDR2 is YYEEEE. The length of the CDR3 is 15 residues. CDR3 sequence reads: CASSLQGGAIDTQYF. The CDR3 DNA reads TGTGCCAGCAGCCTACAGGGGGGGGCAATAGATACGCAGTATTTT.

The chain uses TRBV19 and TRBJ2-2; the D is unclear. Germline V gives CDR1 LNHDA, CDR2 SQIVND (reference sequence). CDR3 length: 15 residues. V lost 1 base and J lost 5, with 11 bases in between. The CDR3 protein is CASSIVKTGTGELFF. CDR3 in DNA: TGTGCCAGTAGTATAGTTAAGACTGGGACCGGGGAGCTGTTTTTT.

J is TRBJ2-7 and V is TRBV6-1, with D tentatively TRBD1 (7 bases). The length of the CDR3 is 16 residues. Germline V gene data show CDR1 as MNHNS and CDR2 as SASEGT. The V end lost 4 bases, the J end lost 9 bases, and 25 bases lay between the germline ends. CDR3 region: CASSVGGAVNRGWQYV. CDR3 nucleotide sequence: TGTGCCAGCAGTGTGGGAGGCGCTGTCAACAGGGGTTGGCAGTACGTC.

The J gene is TRBJ2-2, the V gene TRBV9; 12 bases are a match to TRBD1. Germline trimming cut 4 bases from V and 5 bases from J; bases unmatched to any gene: 6. CDR1 is SGDLS, CDR2 YYNGEE, per germline. This CDR3 is built from 16 residues. CDR3 coding DNA: TGTGCCAGCAGCCCGGGGGACAGGGGGCGGACCGGGGAGCTGTTTTTT. Translated, it gives CASSPGDRGRTGELFF.

The J gene is TRBJ1-1, the V gene TRBV5-1; 12 bases fit TRBD1. V lost 4 bases to trimming and J lost 6 bases; unmatched junction nucleotides: 4. CDR1 and CDR2 (germline): SGHRS, YFSETQ. The CDR3 is made up of 14 amino acids. The CDR3 DNA follows: TGCGCCAGCAGCATCGGGACAGGGGGCGCTGAAGCTTTCTTT. Translated: CASSIGTGGAEAFF.

The chain has TRBV15 and TRBJ1-6; 7 bases agree with TRBD1. V was pared by 3 bases and J by 8 bases, with 7 bases of the junction left unmatched. The CDR3 is made up of 15 amino acids. Germline V CDR1 and CDR2: LNHNV, YYDKDF (reference sequence). In nucleotides, the CDR3 is TGTGCCACCAGCAGGGGAAATACAGGGGATTCACCCCTCCACTTT. It specifies CATSRGNTGDSPLHF.